These T cell receptor beta chains were read from a single sample in a study of T cells in localized non-small cell lung cancer. Clones were sequenced by immunoSEQ multiplex PCR, and TCRdb holds only the in-frame ones, with some missing. The top ten clones hold around an eighth of a sample with about 72,000 clones, almost 85% of them seen once. The specimen was peripheral blood, collected before any cancer treatment. All receptors come from a female donor of 60 years or more with stage I lung adenocarcinoma. Both conserved end residues are part of each CDR3. A D gene is named only where the DNA matches it firmly. Rows give clone size only sometimes, using once, few, many, or a class for an expanded clone.

V gene	J gene	clone size	D gene	CDR3 DNA	CDR3 protein
TRBV7-3	TRBJ2-1	NA	TRBD2	TGTGCCAGCAGCTTTCTGGGACTAGCGGACAATGAGCAGTTCTTC	CASSFLGLADNEQFF
TRBV15	TRBJ2-1	NA	NA	TGTGCCACCAGCAGCGGGGGGCAGGGAGGTCGCGGTGAGCAGTTCTTC	CATSSGGQGGRGEQFF
TRBV11-2	TRBJ2-2	NA	NA	TGTGCCAGCAGCGCTGGCCAGGGATCGAACACCGGGGAGCTGTTTTTT	CASSAGQGSNTGELFF
TRBV15	TRBJ1-6	NA	NA	TGTGCCACCAGCAGAGACCCTATCGGGGTGTCACCCCTCCACTTT	CATSRDPIGVSPLHF
TRBV7-9	TRBJ2-6	NA	TRBD1	TGTGCCAGCAGCTTCCTGAGGGGGCTCTCTGGGGCCAACGTCCTGACTTTC	CASSFLRGLSGANVLTF
TRBV4-2	TRBJ2-2	NA	TRBD2	TGTGCCAGCAGCCGACTAGCGGGGGGCACCGGGGAGCTGTTTTTT	CASSRLAGGTGELFF
TRBV5-6	TRBJ1-2	NA	TRBD1	TGTGCCAGCAGCGTGGGACAGGGGTTTGGCTACACCTTC	CASSVGQGFGYTF
TRBV5-1	TRBJ2-7	NA	NA	TGCGCCAGCAGCTTGGCACCCTCCTACGAGCAGTACTTC	CASSLAPSYEQYF
TRBV11-3	TRBJ1-1	NA	NA	TGTGCCAGCAGCTTAGGGAACAGGGAGGATGAAGCTTTCTTT	CASSLGNREDEAFF
TRBV27	TRBJ1-1	NA	TRBD1	TGTGCCAGCAGAGGACAGGGGAACACTGAAGCTTTCTTT	CASRGQGNTEAFF
TRBV11-2	TRBJ2-1	NA	TRBD2	TGTGCCAGCAGCTTAGTATGGCGGGGAGGGCTTTCTCACAATGAGCAGTTCTTC	CASSLVWRGGLSHNEQFF
TRBV15	TRBJ2-7	NA	TRBD1	TGTGCCACCAGCCCCGGACAGGGTATTACTGAGCAGTACTTC	CATSPGQGITEQYF
TRBV14	TRBJ2-1	NA	TRBD2	TGTGCCAGCAGCACCCGGGACTCGGGGGGACGGTTCTTC	CASSTRDSGGRFF
TRBV27	TRBJ1-2	NA	TRBD1	TGTGCCAGCAGTCGCCGGGACAGGACTAACTATGGCTACACCTTC	CASSRRDRTNYGYTF
TRBV11-2	TRBJ2-3	NA	TRBD2	TGTGCCAGCAGCTTCAGCGGGAGTATCACAGATACGCAGTATTTT	CASSFSGSITDTQYF
TRBV5-1	TRBJ2-2	NA	NA	TGCGCCAGCAGCCCGGACTTAACGAAGCTGTTTTTT	CASSPDLTKLFF
TRBV6-5	TRBJ1-1	few	NA	TGTGCCAGCAGATCCGGCATGTACACTGAAGCTTTCTTT	CASRSGMYTEAFF
TRBV19	TRBJ2-3	NA	TRBD2	TGTGCCAGTAGAGTCTCTAGCGGATTCACAGATACGCAGTATTTT	CASRVSSGFTDTQYF
TRBV19	TRBJ2-3	NA	NA	TGTGCCAGTAGTATCCTCCGGACTTTCACAGATACGCAGTATTTT	CASSILRTFTDTQYF
TRBV18	TRBJ1-2	once	NA	TGTGCCAGCTCACCATCAGACAGCAACTATGGCTACACCTTC	CASSPSDSNYGYTF
TRBV5-8	TRBJ1-5	NA	NA	TGTGCCAGCAGCAAATTGGCACTTAGCAATCAGCCCCAGCATTTT	CASSKLALSNQPQHF
TRBV5-6	TRBJ1-1	few	TRBD1	TGTGCCAGCAGCATAGGGTACACAGGGGTAAACACTGAAGCTTTCTTT	CASSIGYTGVNTEAFF
TRBV6-4	TRBJ2-1	NA	TRBD2	TGTGCCAGCAGCCCACTAGCGGGGGGGAATGAGCAGTTCTTC	CASSPLAGGNEQFF
TRBV5-8	TRBJ2-7	NA	TRBD1	TGTGCCAGCAGCTTATCACAGGGGGGCTACGAGCAGTACTTC	CASSLSQGGYEQYF
TRBV7-9	TRBJ2-6	NA	NA	TGTGCCAGCAGCTTAACCTCTGGGGCCAACGTCCTGACTTTC	CASSLTSGANVLTF
TRBV6-6	TRBJ2-7	NA	NA	TGTGCCAGCAGTTACTCCAGGGAAAGACACGAGCAGTACTTC	CASSYSRERHEQYF
TRBV6-1	TRBJ2-1	NA	NA	TGTGCCAGCAATGAAGGACGGTACAATGAGCAGTTCTTC	CASNEGRYNEQFF
TRBV2	TRBJ2-3	NA	TRBD2	TGTGCCAGCAGTACCCAAGCGGGAGGGAGCACAGATACGCAGTATTTT	CASSTQAGGSTDTQYF
TRBV5-4	TRBJ1-1	once	NA	TGTGCCAGCAGCTTTGTGGAGAACACTGAAGCTTTCTTT	CASSFVENTEAFF
TRBV18	TRBJ1-1	NA	NA	TGTGCCAGCTCAGAAGGAACAGGGACACTAGTCACTGAAGCTTTCTTT	CASSEGTGTLVTEAFF
TRBV2	TRBJ2-3	NA	NA	TGTGCCAGCAGTGAAGCGGAGCCTCACCCAGATACGCAGTATTTT	CASSEAEPHPDTQYF
TRBV11-2	TRBJ2-7	NA	NA	TGTGCCAGCAGCTTAGAATGGACAGAATACGAGCAGTACTTC	CASSLEWTEYEQYF
TRBV2	TRBJ1-4	NA	NA	TGTGCCAGCAGCGCAGGGTCACGACTGTTTTTT	CASSAGSRLFF
TRBV18	TRBJ2-5	NA	TRBD2	TGTGCCAGCTCACCTCCGGGACTAGCGGGATTGGGGGAGACCCAGTACTTC	CASSPPGLAGLGETQYF
TRBV11-2	TRBJ1-1	once	NA	TGTGCCAGCAGCTTAAGGGGCGGAACGGGTACTGAAGCTTTCTTT	CASSLRGGTGTEAFF
TRBV14	TRBJ2-2	NA	NA	TGTGCCAGCAGCCCTCAGGTCGGGGCGACCGGGGAGCTGTTTTTT	CASSPQVGATGELFF
TRBV7-9	TRBJ2-7	NA	TRBD2	TGTGCCAGCAGCCCCGGGACTAGCAAACTCTACGAGCAGTACTTC	CASSPGTSKLYEQYF
TRBV2	TRBJ2-7	once	TRBD1	TGTGCCAGCAGTCCCGACAGGGCGAACGAGCAGTACTTC	CASSPDRANEQYF
TRBV27	TRBJ1-1	NA	TRBD1	TGTGCCAGCATCTCGACAGGGAGGGGGCTTGTGAACACTGAAGCTTTCTTT	CASISTGRGLVNTEAFF
TRBV9	TRBJ2-6	NA	NA	TGTGCCAGCAGCGCCCATGGGGGATCTGGGGCCAACGTCCTGACTTTC	CASSAHGGSGANVLTF
TRBV28	TRBJ2-1	few	NA	TGTGCCAGCAGTGCAGGGGTCATCAATGAGCAGTTCTTC	CASSAGVINEQFF
TRBV5-1	TRBJ2-5	NA	NA	TGCGCCAGCAGCTTGGGGGACTCGCTAGAGACCCAGTACTTC	CASSLGDSLETQYF
TRBV6-5	TRBJ1-5	NA	TRBD1	TGTGCCAGCAGTACGACAGGGACCAGCAATCAGCCCCAGCATTTT	CASSTTGTSNQPQHF
TRBV18	TRBJ1-4	NA	NA	TGTGCCAGCTCACCACCGGAGAGTGTCGGTGAAAAACTGTTTTTT	CASSPPESVGEKLFF
TRBV19	TRBJ2-2	NA	TRBD2	TGTGCCACCGGGACTAGCGGGACTACCGGGGAGCTGTTTTTT	CATGTSGTTGELFF
TRBV9	TRBJ2-7	NA	NA	TGTGCCAGCAGCCTTAACGACTACTCCTACGAGCAGTACTTC	CASSLNDYSYEQYF
TRBV5-1	TRBJ1-2	NA	NA	TGCGCCAGCAGCTCCCTGGGCGGGGGAGATGGCTACACCTTC	CASSSLGGGDGYTF
TRBV28	TRBJ2-7	NA	NA	TGTGCCAGCAGTTGGACAGTCTCCGAGCAGTACTTC	CASSWTVSEQYF
TRBV25-1	TRBJ2-7	NA	NA	TGTGCCAGCAGTGACCACCAAAACTACGAGCAGTACTTC	CASSDHQNYEQYF
TRBV19	TRBJ1-5	NA	TRBD1	TGTGCCAGTAGTATGGGGTGGGGACAGCATCAGCCCCAGCATTTT	CASSMGWGQHQPQHF